Listed here are 14 T cell receptor beta chains from one sample, sequenced in a study of shared clonotypes between healthy human individuals. TCRdb's table, derived via immunoSEQ multiplex PCR, lists solely in-frame clones and lacks some. The sample records around 2,000,000 clones, approximately 95% being singletons. CD8 cells regarded as naive lacked CD45RO, were positively chosen for CCR7, and omitted terminally differentiated effector memory CD45RA+ cells. Sequenced sample: naive CD8+ T cells sorted from blood. These receptors were collected from a man younger than 35 in good health.

V and J are TRBV29-1 and TRBJ2-7; the D gene is possibly TRBD1 (5 bases). Germline lookup yields CDR1 SQVTM and CDR2 ANQGSEA. V lost 1 base to trimming and J lost 3 bases, with 16 bases between them. CDR3 length equals 15 residues. The CDR3 sequence is CSVEVPGPLNYEQYF. The DNA of the CDR3 is TGCAGCGTTGAAGTTCCAGGGCCCCTCAACTACGAGCAGTACTTC.

V and J are TRBV30 and TRBJ1-2; D is ambiguous. Looked up from germline, CDR1 is GTSNPN and CDR2 is SVGIG (reference sequence). CDR3 size: 12 residues. V was trimmed by 4 bases and J by 4 bases, leaving 10 bases between them. CDR3 in amino acids: CAWTVEGYGYTF. The DNA of the CDR3 is TGTGCCTGGACCGTGGAGGGCTATGGCTACACCTTC.

In this sample, this clone turned up once. The chain combines TRBV4-1 with TRBJ2-4, with TRBD2 matching over 15 bases. The CDR3 contains 18 residues. The germline V gene encodes CDR1 MGHRA and CDR2 YSYEKL. Trimming removed 4 bases from V and 0 bases from J; junction bases left unmatched: 4. DNA for the CDR3: TGCGCCAGCAGCCCGGGACTAGCGGGAGGCCTAGCCAAAAACATTCAGTACTTC. It is translated as CASSPGLAGGLAKNIQYF.

J is TRBJ2-7 and V is TRBV4-1; weak D call: TRBD2 (6 bases). Trimming took 0 bases from V and 2 from J, leaving 11 bases between them. Germline-derived CDR1 and CDR2 are MGHRA and YSYEKL. The CDR3 has 15 amino acids. The CDR3 nucleotides read TGCGCCAGCAGCCAAGAGGGGGGAAGGACCTACGAGCAGTACTTC. Protein sequence: CASSQEGGRTYEQYF.

This clone has a single count. This rearrangement joins TRBV19 to TRBJ2-7; possibly TRBD2 for D (6 bases). V lost 3 bases to trimming and J lost 2 bases, with 11 bases between them. The length of the CDR3 is 14 residues. Germline loops: CDR1 LNHDA, CDR2 SQIVND (reference sequence). In nucleotides, the CDR3 is TGTGCCAGTAGTATGGGGGGATCGGCCTACGAGCAGTACTTC. This sequence encodes CASSMGGSAYEQYF. The variable domain in full, completed from reference TRBV19 and TRBJ2-7, reads DGGITQSPKYLFRKEGQNVTLSCEQNLNHDAMYWYRQDPGQGLRLIYYSQIVNDFQKGDIAEGYSVSREKKESFPLTVTSAQKNPTAFYLCASSMGGSAYEQYFGPGTRLTVT.

This clone came up once. The chain joins TRBV27 to TRBJ1-2; D possibly corresponds to TRBD1 (6 bases). CDR1 is MNHEY, CDR2 SMNVEV, per germline (reference sequence). V dropped 8 bases and J dropped 1 base, with 14 bases sitting between them. The CDR3 is 14 residues long. The CDR3 nucleotides are TGTGCCAGCGGCGATCGACAGGATAACTATGGCTACACCTTC. This gives the protein CASGDRQDNYGYTF.

DNA of the CDR3: TGTGCCAGCAGCCAATTCGCGTCCCCCTACGAGCAGTACTTC. Translation: CASSQFASPYEQYF. V usage is TRBV14 and J usage is TRBJ2-7; D uncertain. The CDR3 contains 14 residues. V lost 2 bases and J 2 bases, leaving 10 bases between the germline ends. CDR1 is SGHDN, CDR2 FVKESK, per germline.

The chain combines TRBV19 with TRBJ1-2; maybe TRBD1 (5 bases). The CDR3 is made up of 11 amino acids. Trimming left V 9 bases short and J 6 bases short, with 11 bases between. The germline V gene has CDR1 LNHDA and CDR2 SQIVND (reference sequence). The CDR3 region is CASRDSNGYTF. Here the CDR3 DNA reads TGTGCCAGCAGGGATTCCAATGGCTACACCTTC.

Worth noting for this clone: The same CDR3 can be traced to other DNA sequences in this sample. The chain employs TRBV5-4 and TRBJ2-7; no definite D call. CDR1 SGHNT and CDR2 YYREEE come from the germline V gene (reference sequence). The CDR3 runs 14 residues. Trimming took off 0 bases at V and 0 bases at J, with 7 bases between the two ends. CDR3 in amino acids: CASSLGQSSYEQYF. For the CDR3, the DNA is TGTGCCAGCAGCTTGGGGCAGAGCTCCTACGAGCAGTACTTC.

The chain is built from TRBV5-5 and TRBJ2-5; D is unclear. The V gene lost 4 bases and the J gene lost 5 bases, with 18 bases spanning the gap. This CDR3 has 15 amino acids. Germline CDR1 SGHKS, CDR2 YYEKEE (reference sequence). This CDR3 reads CASSPGPEERETQYF. The CDR3 DNA sequence: TGTGCCAGCAGCCCCGGACCTGAGGAACGGGAGACCCAGTACTTC.

The rearrangement uses TRBV7-8 and TRBJ1-2; possibly TRBD1 for D (5 bases). Trimming left V 1 base short and J 8 bases short, with 11 bases between. This CDR3 is built from 13 residues. Germline V gives CDR1 SGHVS, CDR2 FQNEAQ. Here the CDR3 DNA reads TGTGCCAGCAGCTTAGGTGCAGGGTTAGGCTACACCTTC. Protein product: CASSLGAGLGYTF.

This chain connects TRBV6-5 to TRBJ2-1; 8 nucleotides agree with TRBD1. The CDR3 is made up of 16 amino acids. V lost 2 bases and J lost 4; bases outside the gene matches: 7. The germline CDR1 and CDR2 sequences are MNHEY and SVGAGI. CDR3 residues: CASSYVAGGAYNEQFF. DNA for the CDR3: TGTGCCAGCAGTTACGTGGCAGGGGGCGCTTACAATGAGCAGTTCTTC.

The chain joins TRBV10-2 to TRBJ2-3; 7 bases align to TRBD2. V lost 7 bases, J lost 6 bases, and 13 bases stayed unmatched. Germline V CDR1 and CDR2: WSHSY, SAAADI. The CDR3 extends over 15 amino acids. The CDR3 DNA reads TGCGCCAGCAAACCTCCCAGCGGGACGAGGGATACGCAGTATTTT. Protein product: CASKPPSGTRDTQYF.

The chain has TRBV4-1 and TRBJ2-2; TRBD1 aligns across 8 bases. With 4 bases clipped from V and 4 bases from J, the junction kept 8 bases outside the gene matches. The CDR3 is made up of 16 amino acids. Germline CDR1 is MGHRA and CDR2 is YSYEKL. CDR3 in DNA: TGCGCCAGCAGCCCCTTACAGGGGGTGGGCACCGGGGAGCTGTTTTTT. Protein sequence: CASSPLQGVGTGELFF.